The present TCR beta chain was sequenced within a study of neurological immune-mediated disorders (dated by TCRdb to the late 2010s). With regard to the full study: Among the 34 multiple sclerosis patients, relapsing-remitting MS accounted for around 30 and secondary progressive MS accounted for 3. The study compared peripheral blood TCR-beta repertoires of HTLV-I-associated myelopathy (HAM/TSP) patients, multiple sclerosis patients and healthy controls using UMI-based sequencing. Longitudinal samples, technical triplicates and paired sorted CD4+ and CD8+ T-cell subsets, alongside PBMC samples, were included among the roughly 97 TCR-beta libraries. The cohort was made up of about 65 subjects, consisting of about 15 HAM/TSP patients, approximately 35 multiple sclerosis patients and approximately 20 healthy controls.

The CDR3 goes from the cysteine to the phenylalanine over 14 residues. Solely the CDR3 DNA is kept, with 42 bases framed from the first base. V is pared back by 3 bases and J by 0 bases, with 6 bases lying between the germline termini. The germline V gene gives CDR1 as SGHTA and CDR2 as FQGNSA. cDNA was synthesized by template-switch 5'RACE using a primer carrying a 10-nucleotide random unique molecular identifier by which each TCR transcript was tagged. Each sequencing run produced over 190 million TCR-beta sequences covering 15-18 subjects. The RNeasy kit was used to extract total RNA. The KAPA Real-time Library Amplification kit was used to amplify TCR-beta VDJ regions with primers for the TCR constant region and the 5'RACE anchor. A first PCR added sample indexes and Illumina adaptors, and a second PCR then raised library yield. After Ampure bead purification, the TCR product of roughly 650 bp was size-selected on a 2% E-gel SizeSelection system. Before pooling, library quality was checked on a Bioanalyzer, concentration was measured with Qubit, and libraries were quantified with the Kapa Library Quantification kit. Paired-end 2 x 150 bp sequencing of the libraries was performed on an Illumina HiSeq 2500. To increase sequence diversity, about 25-31% phiX was spiked into each library pool. Regarding the original processing steps: The quality-filtered reads were processed with the UMI-based MiGEC pipeline, whose error correction step removed more than 90% of the raw TCR sequences. VDJ genes were aligned to IMGT germline references, and each clonotype was defined by a unique CDR3 amino acid sequence together with V-J genes. Clonal expansion, Shannon diversity and CDR3 relatedness were evaluated with VDJtools (CalcPairwiseDistances, ClusterSamples), while phylogenetic trees were built in CLCbio workbench. Clones with at least 8 unique UMIs were defined as expanded, with this threshold being based on coefficient-of-variation modelling across technical triplicates. The public reads were run again by TCRdb, first through fastp at Q25 and then through MiXCR, and only productive beta chains were kept. Each CDR3 protein gets just one entry, which takes the most common genes and DNA from the rows behind it. The V and J calls shown here were made by TCRdb, not taken from the authors' results. For this sample the table gives 80,000 to 85,000 distinct CDR3 sequences, of which 2.5% to 3% were detected only once. The top ten hold about 1% of the sample.

On the study overall, not on this receptor specifically: TCR clonal expansion was highest in HAM/TSP patients and lowest in MS patients, with MS patients falling below even healthy controls. In a phylogenetic analysis, the repertoires of 18 out of 34 MS patients fell into a single cluster of related CDR3 sequences, pointing to a possible signature at the repertoire level. No identical CDR3 amino acid sequences were shared among expanded clones across subjects, suggesting private TCR-beta repertoires in all groups. The MS cluster showed no association with clinical or MRI features, and the authors stated that larger cohorts are needed.

For this clonotype: The clone's antigen remains unknown. No much larger clone exists at a distance of one base, and base qualities are not known.

For unsorted PBMC libraries, 2 million PBMCs were used after storage in RNAlater at -80 degrees C until RNA extraction. Multiple sclerosis patients were enrolled in a US clinical protocol under which disease progression was evaluated by magnetic resonance imaging. Peripheral blood underwent Ficoll-Hypaque density gradient centrifugation to isolate PBMCs, which were then cryopreserved in liquid nitrogen. This TCR came from a woman aged 25 to 39 with multiple sclerosis. Sequences were obtained from PBMCs. The rearrangement combines TRBV7-2 with TRBJ2-1; the D gene is unclear. CDR3 sequence: CASSLRASYNEQFF. The nucleotides are TGTGCCAGCAGCTTGAGAGCCTCCTACAATGAGCAGTTCTTC.